Presented here are 18 T cell receptor beta chains from one specimen sequenced in a study of read filtering for tumor transcriptome and immune sequencing. Molecular barcoded adaptors covering alpha/delta and beta/gamma chains were used on 400 to 450 ng RNA. Each CDR3 protein gets one entry after TCRdb re-called the reads with MiXCR. Among fewer than 25,000 distinct CDR3 sequences, 20% to 25% were seen once, and the ten largest hold under 20%. The sample was a population of CD138-negative cells sorted from bone marrow. The source is a donor aged 40 or over with multiple myeloma.

This clonotype was detected ten times or more. The CDR3 DNA sequence: TGCGCCAGCAGGGGGACATTGAACACCGGGGAGCTGTTTTTT. Its translation: CASRGTLNTGELFF. The rearrangement links TRBV5-1 to TRBJ2-2; D might be TRBD1 (6 bases). CDR1 is SGHRS and CDR2 is YFSETQ in the germline V gene. This CDR3 is built from 14 residues. Trimming stripped 5 bases from V and 1 base from J, with 9 bases between. The complete variable domain, with remaining parts taken from reference TRBV5-1 and TRBJ2-2, reads KAGVTQTPRYLIKTRGQQVTLSCSPISGHRSVSWYQQTPGQGLQFLFEYFSETQRNKGNFPGRFSGRQFSNSRSEMNVSTLELGDSALYLCASRGTLNTGELFFGEGSRLTVL.

This clonotype was seen only a few times. A much larger clonotype is one base distant, so this may be a read error. J is TRBJ2-3 and V is TRBV15, with TRBD1 as a possible D gene (6 bases). The CDR3 length is 14 residues. CDR1 and CDR2 from the germline V gene are LNHNV and YYDKDF (reference sequence). CDR3 coding DNA: TGTGCCACCAGCAGAGATCAAGCGACAGGTACGCAGTATTTT. As protein: CATSRDQATGTQYF.

In its sample, this clonotype was seen many times. The chain is built from TRBV5-1 and TRBJ2-7; 13 bases are a match to TRBD2. The junction had 1 base not matched to a gene; V was cut back by 4 bases and J by 3 bases. This CDR3 has 14 residues. Per the germline V gene, CDR1 is SGHRS and CDR2 is YFSETQ. Written as DNA, the CDR3 is TGCGCCAGCAGCCGGACTAGCGGGAGCTACGAGCAGTACTTC. Encoded protein: CASSRTSGSYEQYF.

This clonotype appeared many times. The chain employs TRBV4-1 and TRBJ2-5; no firm D call. Germline loops: CDR1 MGHRA, CDR2 YSYEKL. V dropped 0 bases and J dropped 2 bases, with 10 bases sitting between them. The CDR3 consists of 15 residues. This CDR3 reads CASSQDTGRQETQYF. CDR3 in DNA: TGCGCCAGCAGCCAAGATACTGGTAGGCAAGAGACCCAGTACTTC.

This clonotype showed up many times. The chain combines TRBV7-2 with TRBJ2-7; D is unresolved. Germline V gives CDR1 SGHTA, CDR2 FQGNSA. The CDR3 covers 15 residues. Trimming removed 1 base from V and 2 bases from J, with 12 bases in between. CDR3 sequence reads: CASSLGLGSTYEQYF. The CDR3 DNA reads as TGTGCCAGCAGCTTAGGTCTGGGCAGCACCTACGAGCAGTACTTC.

This clonotype was seen at least ten times. This chain links TRBV29-1 with TRBJ2-3; TRBD2 aligns across 10 bases. The CDR3 is made up of 16 amino acids. Germline CDR1 and CDR2: SQVTM and ANQGSEA. V trimming: 1 base; J trimming: 2 bases; junction bases outside the gene matches: 6. CDR3 sequence: CSVEGRTSGHTDTQYF. DNA of the CDR3: TGCAGCGTTGAAGGTCGGACTAGCGGACACACAGATACGCAGTATTTT.

This clonotype was observed many times. V gene TRBV5-4 combines with J gene TRBJ1-1; D may be TRBD1 (6 bases). Deletions cut 1 base from V and 5 bases from J, with 6 bases between. This CDR3 comprises 12 residues. The germline V gene encodes CDR1 SGHNT and CDR2 YYREEE (reference sequence). CDR3 DNA: TGTGCCAGCAGCTTGCAGGGGACTGAAGCTTTCTTT. Translating gives CASSLQGTEAFF.

This clonotype was picked up many times. The rearrangement links TRBV2 to TRBJ2-5; D may match TRBD1 or TRBD2 (6 bases each). This CDR3 has 15 amino acids. Trimming left V 0 bases short and J 5 bases short, with 13 bases between. Germline V gene sequence: CDR1 SNHLY, CDR2 FYNNEI. The CDR3 here is CASSEAPRGRETQYF. In DNA form, the CDR3 reads TGTGCCAGCAGTGAAGCCCCACGGGGGCGGGAGACCCAGTACTTC.

This clonotype was detected ten times or more. The chain joins TRBV11-1 to TRBJ2-1, with 11 bases that match TRBD2. This CDR3 has 15 amino acids. Germline loops: CDR1 SGHAT, CDR2 FQDESV (reference sequence). V was clipped by 5 bases and J by 5 bases; unmatched bases: 5. Written as DNA, the CDR3 is TGTGCCAGCAGCCGCATGGGACTAGCGGACAATGAGCAGTTCTTC. It translates to CASSRMGLADNEQFF.

This clonotype was picked up many times. This chain joins TRBV28 and TRBJ2-7, with 13 bases aligning to TRBD2. This CDR3 is 16 amino acids long. V shed 3 bases, J shed 7 bases, and the junction held 9 bases outside the gene matches. Germline V gene sequence: CDR1 MDHEN, CDR2 SYDVKM. The CDR3 DNA reads TGTGCCAGCAGTTTCATAGGACTAGCGGGAGCGGGAGAGCAGTACTTC. It translates to CASSFIGLAGAGEQYF.

This clonotype was counted ten times or more. This rearrangement joins TRBV20-1 to TRBJ2-3; 7 nucleotides align to TRBD2. From germline, CDR1 is DFQATT and CDR2 SNEGSKA (reference sequence). This CDR3 has 15 amino acids. The trim removed 2 bases at V and 3 bases at J, leaving 8 bases unmatched. The CDR3 here is CSARNGRMGTDTQYF. CDR3 bases: TGCAGTGCTAGAAACGGGAGGATGGGGACAGATACGCAGTATTTT.

J is TRBJ2-1 and V is TRBV24-1; D is possibly TRBD2 (5 bases). The germline V gene has CDR1 KGHDR and CDR2 SFDVKD. V lost 7 bases to trimming and J lost 0 bases, with 15 bases between them. The CDR3 extends over 16 amino acids. CDR3 residues: CATSHLLASSYNEQFF. The CDR3 nucleotides read TGTGCCACCAGCCATTTGCTAGCCAGCTCCTACAATGAGCAGTTCTTC.

This clonotype was seen at least ten times. The chain recombines TRBV20-1 with TRBJ2-3, with 10 bases that match TRBD1. Germline V gene sequence: CDR1 DFQATT, CDR2 SNEGSKA (reference sequence). CDR3 length: 14 amino acids. Trimming took 2 bases from V and 6 from J; bases not matched to a gene: 5. For the CDR3, the DNA is TGCAGTGCTAGAAGACAGGGGGCAACCGATACGCAGTATTTT. Protein: CSARRQGATDTQYF.

This clonotype was counted at least ten times. J is TRBJ2-7 and V is TRBV15, with a weak D call TRBD2 (5 bases). The germline V gene has CDR1 LNHNV and CDR2 YYDKDF (reference sequence). The CDR3 is made up of 15 amino acids. Between the trimmed V and J ends, which lost 0 bases and 6 bases, there was a span of 15 bases. CDR3 amino acids: CATSRDRGSGLEQYF. CDR3 in DNA: TGTGCCACCAGCAGAGATCGAGGCAGCGGCCTCGAGCAGTACTTC.

This clonotype was counted ten times or more. V is TRBV6-1 and J is TRBJ2-5; tentative D call: TRBD1 (6 bases). Per the germline V gene, CDR1 is MNHNS and CDR2 is SASEGT. V was cut by 6 bases and J by 0 bases, with 14 bases left in between. CDR3 size: 15 residues. CDR3 nucleotide sequence: TGTGCCAGCAGGCCGGGACAAACTAACCAAGAGACCCAGTACTTC. Its protein product is CASRPGQTNQETQYF.

This clonotype was seen at least ten times. The DNA for the CDR3 is TGCAGTGCGGCCGGGACAGCTATTATGAACACTGAAGCTTTCTTT. Translated, it gives CSAAGTAIMNTEAFF. The J gene is TRBJ1-1, the V gene TRBV20-1; 7 bases fit TRBD1. This CDR3 contains 15 residues. From germline, CDR1 is DFQATT and CDR2 SNEGSKA (reference sequence). The V segment lost 6 bases and the J segment 0 bases; nucleotides outside the gene matches: 10.

As concerns this clonotype: The junction departs from the called germline gene at one end, perhaps through a read error. This chain connects TRBV18 to TRBJ1-1; the D gene is possibly TRBD1 (5 bases). This CDR3 is 17 amino acids long. CDR1 KGHSH and CDR2 LQKENI come from the germline V gene. CDR3 amino acids: CASSPPVGQGRSTEAFF. CDR3 nucleotide sequence: TGTGCCAGCTCGCCACCCGTCGGGCAGGGTAGGAGCACTGAAGCTTTCTTT.

This clonotype appeared many times. The rearrangement uses TRBV20-1 and TRBJ2-5, with D uncertain. V lost 0 bases to trimming and J lost 2 bases, with 7 bases between them. The V gene's germline CDR1 is DFQATT and CDR2 SNEGSKA (reference sequence). CDR3 length: 13 residues. Written as DNA, the CDR3 is TGCAGTGCTAGAGACCCGGTTCAAGAGACCCAGTACTTC. It translates to CSARDPVQETQYF.